The 16 T cell receptor beta chains in this list originate from one sample, sequenced in a study of molecular identifiers for immune sequencing clone quantification. TCRdb reprocessed the PCR reads with MiXCR, giving one entry per CDR3 protein. The sample comprises under 800,000 distinct CDR3 sequences, about 25% of which are singletons, and 0.78% rests with the top ten. The specimen was naive CD8+ T cells from blood, with Jurkat cell RNA spiked in. Described subset: FACS-sorted CD8+CD4-CCR7+CD45RA+ naive T cells. The source is a human donor in good health. Some libraries in this study had Jurkat cell RNA spiked in.

This clonotype was seen more than once but under ten times. The rearrangement links TRBV2 to TRBJ2-1; D is unclear. This CDR3 contains 15 residues. Trimming took 2 bases from V and 5 from J, leaving 13 bases between them. Looked up from germline, CDR1 is SNHLY and CDR2 is FYNNEI. The CDR3 region has the DNA TGTGCCAGCAGTGAATTCCTAGGAATTCACAATGAGCAGTTCTTC. Its protein product is CASSEFLGIHNEQFF. Supplemented by reference TRBV2 and TRBJ2-1, the full variable domain reads EPEVTQTPSHQVTQMGQEVILRCVPISNHLYFYWYRQILGQKVEFLVSFYNNEISEKSEIFDDQFSVERPDGSNFTLKIRSTKLEDSAMYFCASSEFLGIHNEQFFGPGTRLTVL.

This clonotype was detected a few times. This chain links TRBV4-1 with TRBJ1-6; maybe TRBD1 (5 bases). The CDR3 sequence is 15 residues long. The V and J ends lost 1 base and 5 bases respectively, with 9 bases between them. Germline assignment: CDR1 MGHRA and CDR2 YSYEKL. The CDR3 region has the DNA TGCGCCAGCAGCCAAGCAGGGCTGGATAATTCACCCCTCCACTTT. Residues: CASSQAGLDNSPLHF.

The table lists this clonotype with many counts. The chain carries TRBV7-6 and TRBJ2-3; possible D gene TRBD2, 6 bases. The CDR3 is 15 residues long. Trimming cost V 5 bases and J 1 base, with 13 bases left between them. From germline, CDR1 is SGHVS and CDR2 FNYEAQ. The CDR3 loop reads CASSQGSGGTDTQYF. The DNA for the CDR3 is TGTGCCAGCAGCCAAGGTAGCGGAGGCACAGATACGCAGTATTTT.

This rearrangement joins TRBV27 to TRBJ2-7; the D gene could be TRBD1 or TRBD2 (6 bases each). Trimming shortened V by 6 bases and J by 6 bases, and 18 bases separated the two germline ends. The germline V gene has CDR1 MNHEY and CDR2 SMNVEV (reference sequence). CDR3 size: 14 residues. CDR3 in DNA: TGTGCCAGCAGGTTAGGTCTACAGGGAGGCGAGCAGTACTTC. Its protein product is CASRLGLQGGEQYF.

The table lists this clonotype with many counts. The CDR3 spells CASSYRDRDYEQYF. CDR3 coding DNA: TGTGCCAGCAGTTACCGGGACAGGGACTACGAGCAGTACTTC. This chain uses TRBV6-6 with TRBJ2-7, with 9 bases aligning to TRBD1. Per the germline V gene, CDR1 is MNHNY and CDR2 is SVGAGI (reference sequence). The trim removed 2 bases at V and 3 bases at J, leaving 2 bases unmatched. The CDR3 totals 14 residues.

The J gene is TRBJ2-7, the V gene TRBV5-1; 8 nucleotides line up with TRBD1. The junction had 21 bases not matched to a gene; V was cut back by 10 bases and J by 12 bases. The V gene's germline CDR1 is SGHRS and CDR2 YFSETQ. The CDR3 is 14 residues long. In DNA, the CDR3 is TGCGCCCGCGGCTTGAGGACAGGGTCCTACGGGCGGTACTTC. It codes for CARGLRTGSYGRYF.

The DNA for the CDR3 is TGTGCCAGCAGTATTCTAGCGGGAGGGTCCAATGAGCAGTTCTTC. This encodes CASSILAGGSNEQFF. The genes are TRBV27 and TRBJ2-1, with TRBD2 identical over 12 bases. The CDR3 has 15 amino acids. CDR1 is MNHEY and CDR2 is SMNVEV in the germline V gene (reference sequence). V dropped 5 bases and J dropped 6; count of bases not matched to a gene: 5.

The V gene is TRBV25-1, the J gene TRBJ2-1; D gene ambiguous. The germline gives CDR1 MGHDK, CDR2 SYGVNS. V lost 3 bases, J lost 10 bases, and 13 bases lay in between. The CDR3 runs to 13 residues. The CDR3 reads CASSDKFYSEQFF. DNA of the CDR3: TGTGCCAGCAGTGACAAATTTTATTCCGAGCAGTTCTTC.

The CDR3 reads CASVPMSFF. In DNA form, the CDR3 reads TGTGCCAGCGTCCCGATGTCGTTCTTC. The rearrangement joins TRBV7-9 to TRBJ2-1; D gene unclear. Germline V gene lookup returns CDR1 SEHNR and CDR2 FQNEAQ (reference sequence). Trimming cost V 8 bases and J 15 bases, with 11 bases left between them. This CDR3 has 9 amino acids.

For this clonotype: A much larger clone is a single base away; this may be a read error. The chain has TRBV6-2 or TRBV6-3 and TRBJ1-1, with D uncertain. The CDR3 extends over 11 amino acids. In germline, CDR1 is MNHEY, CDR2 SVGEGT. The CDR3 here is CASTLSTEDFF. As DNA, the CDR3 is TGTGCCAGCACCCTTTCCACTGAAGATTTCTTT.

There are a few counts of this clonotype. This chain links TRBV12-3 or TRBV12-4 with TRBJ1-5, with a weak D call TRBD1 (6 bases). The CDR3 totals 16 residues. V gave up 6 bases and J gave up 0 bases, with 15 bases separating them. CDR3 sequence (DNA): TGTGCCAGCAGCCTCCCGACAGGCTATAGCAATCAGCCCCAGCATTTT. It codes for CASSLPTGYSNQPQHF.

This rearrangement joins TRBV5-1 to TRBJ2-7, with D hard to call. CDR1 SGHRS and CDR2 YFSETQ come from the germline V gene. CDR3 size: 13 residues. V was shortened by 0 bases and J by 2 bases, with 6 bases between the two germline ends. DNA of the CDR3: TGCGCCAGCAGCTTGGCCACCGCCTACGAGCAGTACTTC. Encoded protein: CASSLATAYEQYF. The whole variable domain, remainder taken from reference TRBV5-1 and TRBJ2-7, is KAGVTQTPRYLIKTRGQQVTLSCSPISGHRSVSWYQQTPGQGLQFLFEYFSETQRNKGNFPGRFSGRQFSNSRSEMNVSTLELGDSALYLCASSLATAYEQYFGPGTRLTVT.

The table lists this clonotype with many counts. This chain joins TRBV28 and TRBJ2-1, with D unclear. CDR1 MDHEN and CDR2 SYDVKM come from the germline V gene. The CDR3 runs 13 residues. Trimming left V 6 bases short and J 0 bases short, with 6 bases between. The CDR3 sequence: CASSRSSYNEQFF. For the CDR3, the DNA is TGTGCCAGCAGCCGTAGCTCCTACAATGAGCAGTTCTTC.

This clonotype was detected ten times or more. The chain has TRBV20-1 and TRBJ2-7, with 7 bases aligning to TRBD2. Looked up from germline, CDR1 is DFQATT and CDR2 is SNEGSKA (reference sequence). CDR3 length equals 13 residues. The V segment lost 1 base and the J segment 5 bases; nucleotides outside the gene matches: 5. CDR3 loop: CSARVKRGHEQYF. The CDR3 bases are TGCAGTGCTAGAGTGAAGCGGGGCCACGAGCAGTACTTC.

A note on this clonotype: A clone one base away is much larger, so this may be a read error. J is TRBJ2-7 and V is TRBV29-1; 11 bases align to TRBD1. The CDR3 runs to 15 residues. J was trimmed by 7 bases and V by 4 bases; bases with no gene match: 12. The germline V gene encodes CDR1 SQVTM and CDR2 ANQGSEA. As DNA, the CDR3 is TGCAGCGTTGGAGATCTGGGACAGGGGGTCTTGGAGCAGTACTTC. Its translation: CSVGDLGQGVLEQYF.

The rearrangement uses TRBV6-5 and TRBJ2-7; perhaps TRBD2 as D (7 bases). This CDR3 contains 20 residues. Germline assignment: CDR1 MNHEY and CDR2 SVGAGI. The ends were cut back, 2 bases at V and 1 base at J, with 27 bases in the middle. The CDR3 loop is CASSYATWDLGGGKSYEQYF. CDR3 nucleotide sequence: TGTGCCAGCAGTTACGCCACTTGGGACTTAGGGGGGGGAAAGTCCTACGAGCAGTACTTC.